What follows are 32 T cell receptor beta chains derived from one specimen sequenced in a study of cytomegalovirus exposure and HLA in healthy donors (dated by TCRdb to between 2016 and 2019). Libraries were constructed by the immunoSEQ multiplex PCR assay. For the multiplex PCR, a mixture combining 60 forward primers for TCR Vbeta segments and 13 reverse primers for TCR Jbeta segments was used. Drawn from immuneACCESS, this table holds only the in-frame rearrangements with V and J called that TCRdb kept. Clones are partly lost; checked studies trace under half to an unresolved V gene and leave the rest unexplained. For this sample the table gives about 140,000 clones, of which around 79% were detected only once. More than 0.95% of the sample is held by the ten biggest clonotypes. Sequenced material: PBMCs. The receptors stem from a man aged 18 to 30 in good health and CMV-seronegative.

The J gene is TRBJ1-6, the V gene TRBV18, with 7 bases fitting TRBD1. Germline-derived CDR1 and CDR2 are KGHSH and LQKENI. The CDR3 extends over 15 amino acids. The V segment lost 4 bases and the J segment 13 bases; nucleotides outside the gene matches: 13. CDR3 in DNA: TGTGCCAGCTCACTTGAAGGGGGCGCGGATCGGCCCCTCCACTTT. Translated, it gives CASSLEGGADRPLHF. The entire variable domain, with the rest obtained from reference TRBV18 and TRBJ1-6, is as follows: NAGVMQNPRHLVRRRGQEARLRCSPMKGHSHVYWYRQLPEEGLKFMVYLQKENIIDESGMPKERFSAEFPKEGPSILRIQQVVRGDSAAYFCASSLEGGADRPLHFGNGTRLTVT.

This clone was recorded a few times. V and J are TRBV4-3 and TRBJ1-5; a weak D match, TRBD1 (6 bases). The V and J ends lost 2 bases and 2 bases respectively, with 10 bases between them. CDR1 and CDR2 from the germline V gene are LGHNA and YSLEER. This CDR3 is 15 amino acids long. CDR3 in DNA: TGCGCCAGCAGCCAATCAGGGGTTGGCAATCAGCCCCAGCATTTT. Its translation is CASSQSGVGNQPQHF.

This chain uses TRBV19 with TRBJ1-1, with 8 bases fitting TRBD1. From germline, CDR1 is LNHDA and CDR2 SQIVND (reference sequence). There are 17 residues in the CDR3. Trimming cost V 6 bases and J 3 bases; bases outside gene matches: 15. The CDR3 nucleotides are TGTGCCAGTAGGAGACCGGGACAGGTTGACGACGACACTGAAGCTTTCTTT. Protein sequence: CASRRPGQVDDDTEAFF. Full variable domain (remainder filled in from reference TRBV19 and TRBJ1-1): DGGITQSPKYLFRKEGQNVTLSCEQNLNHDAMYWYRQDPGQGLRLIYYSQIVNDFQKGDIAEGYSVSREKKESFPLTVTSAQKNPTAFYLCASRRPGQVDDDTEAFFGQGTRLTVV.

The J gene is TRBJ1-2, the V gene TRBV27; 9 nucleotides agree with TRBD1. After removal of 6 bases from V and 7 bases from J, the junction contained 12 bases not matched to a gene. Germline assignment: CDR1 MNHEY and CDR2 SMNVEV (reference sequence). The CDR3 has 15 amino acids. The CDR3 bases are TGTGCCAGCAGCAAGCCGGGACAGGGCCTATTTGGCTACACCTTC. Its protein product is CASSKPGQGLFGYTF.

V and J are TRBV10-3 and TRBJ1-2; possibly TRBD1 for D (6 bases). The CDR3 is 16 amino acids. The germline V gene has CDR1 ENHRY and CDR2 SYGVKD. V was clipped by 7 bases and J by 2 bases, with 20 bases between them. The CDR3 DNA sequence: TGTGCCATCACCTCTACGGGGGGGCTGAGAAACTATGGCTACACCTTC. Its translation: CAITSTGGLRNYGYTF.

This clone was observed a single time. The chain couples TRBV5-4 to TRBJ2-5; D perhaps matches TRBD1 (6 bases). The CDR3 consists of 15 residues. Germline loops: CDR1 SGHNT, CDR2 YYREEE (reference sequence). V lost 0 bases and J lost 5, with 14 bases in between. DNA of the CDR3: TGTGCCAGCAGCTTGGTGGGACATACTATGGAGACCCAGTACTTC. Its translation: CASSLVGHTMETQYF.

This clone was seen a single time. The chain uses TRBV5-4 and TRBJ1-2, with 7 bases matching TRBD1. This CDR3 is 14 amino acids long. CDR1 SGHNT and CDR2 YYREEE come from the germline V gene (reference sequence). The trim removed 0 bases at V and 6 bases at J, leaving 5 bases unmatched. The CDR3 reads CASSLDRGVDGYTF. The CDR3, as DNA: TGTGCCAGCAGCTTGGACAGGGGCGTCGATGGCTACACCTTC.

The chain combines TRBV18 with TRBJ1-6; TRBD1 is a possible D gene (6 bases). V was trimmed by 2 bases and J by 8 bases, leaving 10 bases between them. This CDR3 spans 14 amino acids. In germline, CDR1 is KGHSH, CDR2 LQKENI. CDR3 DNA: TGTGCCAGCTCACCAACAGGGTCCGATTCACCCCTCCACTTT. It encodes CASSPTGSDSPLHF.

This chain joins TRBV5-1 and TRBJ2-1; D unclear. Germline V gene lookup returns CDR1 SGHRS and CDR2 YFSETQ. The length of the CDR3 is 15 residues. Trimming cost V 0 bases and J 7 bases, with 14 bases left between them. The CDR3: CASSLGASTWNEQFF. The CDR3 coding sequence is TGCGCCAGCAGCTTGGGGGCCTCTACTTGGAATGAGCAGTTCTTC.

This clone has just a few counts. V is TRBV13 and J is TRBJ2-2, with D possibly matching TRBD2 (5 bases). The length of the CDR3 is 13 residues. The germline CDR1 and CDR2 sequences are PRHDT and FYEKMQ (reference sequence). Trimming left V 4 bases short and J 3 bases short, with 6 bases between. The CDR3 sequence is CASSSGDTGELFF. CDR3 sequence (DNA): TGTGCCAGCAGCTCCGGGGACACCGGGGAGCTGTTTTTT.

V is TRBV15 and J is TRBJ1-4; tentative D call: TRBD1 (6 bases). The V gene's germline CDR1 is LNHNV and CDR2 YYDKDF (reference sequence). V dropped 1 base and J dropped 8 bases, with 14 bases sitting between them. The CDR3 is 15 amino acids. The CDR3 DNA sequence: TGTGCCACCAGCAGAGCCGGGACATTTAAAGAAAAACTGTTTTTT. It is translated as CATSRAGTFKEKLFF.

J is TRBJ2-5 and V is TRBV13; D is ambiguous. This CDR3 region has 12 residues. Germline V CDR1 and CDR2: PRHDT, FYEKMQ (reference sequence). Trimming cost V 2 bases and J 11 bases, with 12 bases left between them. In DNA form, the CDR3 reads TGTGCCAGCAGCTTATCGGGTCACGGGCAGTACTTC. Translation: CASSLSGHGQYF.

CDR3 in amino acids: CATSTGQGQTQYF. In DNA form, the CDR3 reads TGTGCCACCAGCACAGGACAGGGACAGACCCAGTACTTC. The rearrangement joins TRBV15 to TRBJ2-5; 8 nucleotides match TRBD1. Germline values: CDR1 LNHNV, CDR2 YYDKDF (reference sequence). V gave up 4 bases and J gave up 6 bases; unmatched junction bases: 4. The length of the CDR3 is 13 residues.

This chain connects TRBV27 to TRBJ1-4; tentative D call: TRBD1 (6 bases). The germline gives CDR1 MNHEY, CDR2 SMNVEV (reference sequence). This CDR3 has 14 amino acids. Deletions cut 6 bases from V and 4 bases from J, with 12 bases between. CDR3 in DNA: TGTGCCAGCAGGCGGGCAGGGGTTAATGAAAAACTGTTTTTT. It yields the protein CASRRAGVNEKLFF.

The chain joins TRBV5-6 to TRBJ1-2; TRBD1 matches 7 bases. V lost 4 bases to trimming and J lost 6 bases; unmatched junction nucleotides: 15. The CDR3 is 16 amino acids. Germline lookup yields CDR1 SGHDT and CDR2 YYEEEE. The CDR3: CASSLTGAGGLHGYTF. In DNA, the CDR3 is TGTGCCAGCAGCCTGACCGGGGCAGGGGGGTTACATGGCTACACCTTC.

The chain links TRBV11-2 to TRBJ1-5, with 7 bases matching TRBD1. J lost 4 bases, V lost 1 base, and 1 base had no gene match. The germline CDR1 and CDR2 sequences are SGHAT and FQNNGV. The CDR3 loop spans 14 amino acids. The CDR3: CASSLGGQNQPQHF. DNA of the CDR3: TGTGCCAGCAGCTTAGGGGGACAGAATCAGCCCCAGCATTTT.

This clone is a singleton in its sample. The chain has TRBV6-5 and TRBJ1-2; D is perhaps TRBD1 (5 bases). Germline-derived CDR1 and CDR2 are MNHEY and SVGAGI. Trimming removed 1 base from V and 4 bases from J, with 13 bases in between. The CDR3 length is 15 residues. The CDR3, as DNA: TGTGCCAGCAGTTACTTCGGGGGGAGAACCTATGGCTACACCTTC. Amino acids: CASSYFGGRTYGYTF.

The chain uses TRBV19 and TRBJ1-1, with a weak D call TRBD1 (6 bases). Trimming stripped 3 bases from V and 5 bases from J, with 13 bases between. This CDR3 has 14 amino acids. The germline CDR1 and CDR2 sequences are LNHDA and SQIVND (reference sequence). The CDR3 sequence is CASSITQGMTEAFF. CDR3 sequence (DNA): TGTGCCAGTAGTATTACACAGGGTATGACTGAAGCTTTCTTT.

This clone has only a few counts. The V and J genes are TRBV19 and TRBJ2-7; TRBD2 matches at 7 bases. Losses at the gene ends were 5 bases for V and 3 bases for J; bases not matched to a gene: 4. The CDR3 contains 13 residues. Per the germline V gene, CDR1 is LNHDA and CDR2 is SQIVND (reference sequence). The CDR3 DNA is TGTGCCAGTAGTGCCTCGGGGGGCTACGAGCAGTACTTC. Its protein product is CASSASGGYEQYF.

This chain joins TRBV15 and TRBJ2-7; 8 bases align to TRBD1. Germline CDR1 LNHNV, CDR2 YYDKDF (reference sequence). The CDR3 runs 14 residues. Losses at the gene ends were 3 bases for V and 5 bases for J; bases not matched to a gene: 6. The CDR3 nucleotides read TGTGCCACCAGCAGTCGGACAGGGAAGAACGAGCAGTACTTC. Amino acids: CATSSRTGKNEQYF.

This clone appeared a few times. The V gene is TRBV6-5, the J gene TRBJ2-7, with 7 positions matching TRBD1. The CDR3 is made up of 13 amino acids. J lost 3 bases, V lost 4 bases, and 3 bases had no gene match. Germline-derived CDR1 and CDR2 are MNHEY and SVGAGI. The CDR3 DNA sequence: TGTGCCAGCAGTTTCCGGGACAGCTACGAGCAGTACTTC. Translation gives CASSFRDSYEQYF.

DNA of the CDR3: TGTGCCAGCGCTGCTAGCGGAGATTACAATGAGCAGTTCTTC. Translated: CASAASGDYNEQFF. The chain links TRBV9 to TRBJ2-1, with 7 bases lining up with TRBD2. Trimming removed 7 bases from V and 4 bases from J; junction bases left unmatched: 8. Germline lookup yields CDR1 SGDLS and CDR2 YYNGEE. The CDR3 covers 14 residues.

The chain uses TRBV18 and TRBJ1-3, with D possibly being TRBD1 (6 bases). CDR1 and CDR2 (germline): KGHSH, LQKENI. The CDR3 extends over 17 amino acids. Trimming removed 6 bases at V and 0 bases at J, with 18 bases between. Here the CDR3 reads CASSQRQATNSGNTIYF. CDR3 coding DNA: TGTGCCAGCTCCCAACGACAGGCTACTAACTCTGGAAACACCATATATTTT.

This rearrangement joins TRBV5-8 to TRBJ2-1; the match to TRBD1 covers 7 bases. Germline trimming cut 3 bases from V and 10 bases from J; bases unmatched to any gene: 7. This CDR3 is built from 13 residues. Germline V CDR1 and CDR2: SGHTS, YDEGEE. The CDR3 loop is CASSSPGGVEQFF. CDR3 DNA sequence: TGTGCCAGCAGCTCACCAGGGGGAGTCGAGCAGTTCTTC. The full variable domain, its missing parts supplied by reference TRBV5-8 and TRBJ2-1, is EAGVTQSPTHLIKTRGQQATLRCSPISGHTSVYWYQQALGLGLQFLLWYDEGEERNRGNFPPRFSGRQFPNYSSELNVNALELEDSALYLCASSSPGGVEQFFGPGTRLTVL.

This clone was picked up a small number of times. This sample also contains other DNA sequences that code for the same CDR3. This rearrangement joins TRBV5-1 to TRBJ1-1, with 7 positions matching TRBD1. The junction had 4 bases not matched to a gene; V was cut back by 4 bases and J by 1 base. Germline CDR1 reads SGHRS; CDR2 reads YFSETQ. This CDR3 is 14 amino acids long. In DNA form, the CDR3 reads TGCGCCAGCAGCCTAGGGACAGCGAACACTGAAGCTTTCTTT. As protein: CASSLGTANTEAFF.

The CDR3 sequence: CASSPPGSGNYGYTF. The CDR3 DNA is TGTGCCAGCTCACCACCAGGTTCAGGGAACTATGGCTACACCTTC. The chain joins TRBV18 to TRBJ1-2; a possible D gene is TRBD1 (5 bases). V dropped 0 bases and J dropped 2 bases, with 10 bases sitting between them. CDR3 length equals 15 residues. The germline CDR1 and CDR2 sequences are KGHSH and LQKENI.

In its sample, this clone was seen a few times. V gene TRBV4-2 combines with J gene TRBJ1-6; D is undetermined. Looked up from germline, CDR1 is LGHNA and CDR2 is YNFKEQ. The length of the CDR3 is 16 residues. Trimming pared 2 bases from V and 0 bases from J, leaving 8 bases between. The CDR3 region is CASSQTQNSYNSPLHF. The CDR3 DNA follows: TGTGCCAGCAGCCAAACACAGAACTCCTATAATTCACCCCTCCACTTT.

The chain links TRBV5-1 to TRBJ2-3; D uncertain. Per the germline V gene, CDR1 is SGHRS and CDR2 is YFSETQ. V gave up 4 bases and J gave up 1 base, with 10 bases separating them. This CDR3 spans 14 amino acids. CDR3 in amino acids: CASSVDSRTDTQYF. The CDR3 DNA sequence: TGCGCCAGCAGCGTAGACTCCCGCACAGATACGCAGTATTTT.

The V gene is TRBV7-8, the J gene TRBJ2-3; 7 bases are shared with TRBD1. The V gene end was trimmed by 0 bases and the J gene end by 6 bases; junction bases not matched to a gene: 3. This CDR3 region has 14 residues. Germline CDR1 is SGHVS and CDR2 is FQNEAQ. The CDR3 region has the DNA TGTGCCAGCAGCTTAGCAGGGACAGCGGATACGCAGTATTTT. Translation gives CASSLAGTADTQYF.

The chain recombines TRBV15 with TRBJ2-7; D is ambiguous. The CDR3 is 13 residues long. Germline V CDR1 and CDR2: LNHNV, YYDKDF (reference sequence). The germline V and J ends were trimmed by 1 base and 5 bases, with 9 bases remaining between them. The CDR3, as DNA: TGTGCCACCAGCAGAGCATTGGCCAACGAGCAGTACTTC. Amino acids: CATSRALANEQYF.

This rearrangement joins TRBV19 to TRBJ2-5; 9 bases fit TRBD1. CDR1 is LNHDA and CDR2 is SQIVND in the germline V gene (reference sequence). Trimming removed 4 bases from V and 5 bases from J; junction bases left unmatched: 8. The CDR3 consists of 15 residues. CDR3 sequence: CASSTGTGRGETQYF. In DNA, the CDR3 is TGTGCCAGTAGTACGGGGACAGGGAGGGGGGAGACCCAGTACTTC. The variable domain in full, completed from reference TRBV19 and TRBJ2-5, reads DGGITQSPKYLFRKEGQNVTLSCEQNLNHDAMYWYRQDPGQGLRLIYYSQIVNDFQKGDIAEGYSVSREKKESFPLTVTSAQKNPTAFYLCASSTGTGRGETQYFGPGTRLLVL.

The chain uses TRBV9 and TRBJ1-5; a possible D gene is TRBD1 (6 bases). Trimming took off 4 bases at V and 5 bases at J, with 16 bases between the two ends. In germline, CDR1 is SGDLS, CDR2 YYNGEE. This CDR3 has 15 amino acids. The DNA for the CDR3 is TGTGCCAGCAGCCCGCTCCCCAGGGGCGATCAGCCCCAGCATTTT. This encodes CASSPLPRGDQPQHF. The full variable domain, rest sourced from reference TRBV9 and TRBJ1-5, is DSGVTQTPKHLITATGQRVTLRCSPRSGDLSVYWYQQSLDQGLQFLIQYYNGEERAKGNILERFSAQQFPDLHSELNLSSLELGDSALYFCASSPLPRGDQPQHFGDGTRLSIL.